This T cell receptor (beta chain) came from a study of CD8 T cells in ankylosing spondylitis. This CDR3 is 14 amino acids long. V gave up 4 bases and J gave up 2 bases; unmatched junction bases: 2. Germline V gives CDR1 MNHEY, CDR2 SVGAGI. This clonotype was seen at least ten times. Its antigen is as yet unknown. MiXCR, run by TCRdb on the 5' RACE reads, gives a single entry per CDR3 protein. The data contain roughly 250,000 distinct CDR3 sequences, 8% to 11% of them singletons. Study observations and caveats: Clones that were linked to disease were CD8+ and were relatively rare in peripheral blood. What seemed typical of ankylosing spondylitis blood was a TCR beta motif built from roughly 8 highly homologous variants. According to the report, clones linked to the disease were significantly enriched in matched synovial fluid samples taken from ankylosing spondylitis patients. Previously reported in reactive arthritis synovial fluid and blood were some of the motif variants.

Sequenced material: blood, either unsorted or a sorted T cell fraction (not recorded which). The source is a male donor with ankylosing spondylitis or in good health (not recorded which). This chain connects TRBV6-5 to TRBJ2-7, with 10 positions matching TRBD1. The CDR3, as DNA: TGTGCCAGCAGTTTGGACAGGGGGGCCTACGAGCAGTACTTC. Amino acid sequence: CASSLDRGAYEQYF.